This T cell receptor (beta chain) was retrieved from a study of regulatory T cells in long-lasting Graves disease. This clonotype was detected only once. Arm-PCR with iRepertoire HTBI primers amplified the CDR3 regions for these TCR beta libraries. TCRdb re-derived calls from the multiplex PCR reads in MiXCR, one entry per CDR3 protein. The profile shows 450,000 or so distinct CDR3 sequences, 20% to 25% of them singletons. V lost 0 bases and J 3 bases, leaving 10 bases between the germline ends. The CDR3 length is 14 residues. The germline gives CDR1 SGDLS, CDR2 YYNGEE. Time point of the sample: persistent/refractory GD, antithyroid drugs over 5 years with positive TRAb. There was RNA extracted from PBMCs, and the TCR library was made from it.

The sequenced sample was peripheral blood mononuclear cells (PBMCs), obtained when the disease was refractory, from a patient treated with antithyroid drugs. This rearrangement joins TRBV9 to TRBJ2-7, with a weak D call TRBD2 (5 bases). This clonotype was sampled from a female donor with Graves disease. CDR3 amino acids: CASSVAGDGYEQYF. The CDR3 coding sequence is TGTGCCAGCAGCGTAGCCGGGGATGGCTACGAGCAGTACTTC.